The 30 T cell receptor beta chains presented below share a single source sample, sequenced in a study of T cells in localized non-small cell lung cancer. The data were produced by immunoSEQ multiplex PCR, yet TCRdb's version contains in-frame clones alone and is incomplete. The profile covers 75,000 to 85,000 clones, with around 81% appearing a single time and approximately 9.7% taken by the ten largest. Sequencing was performed on peripheral blood, taken before any cancer treatment. All receptors derive from a female donor older than 55 with stage I lung adenocarcinoma.

The genes are TRBV7-9 and TRBJ1-4, with TRBD1 matching over 7 bases. J lost 0 bases, V lost 5 bases, and 15 bases had no gene match. CDR1 is SEHNR and CDR2 is FQNEAQ in the germline V gene (reference sequence). The CDR3 is 19 amino acids. The CDR3 protein is CASSAPNRGPSATNEKLFF. The CDR3 DNA is TGTGCCAGCAGCGCACCAAACAGGGGACCGAGTGCAACTAATGAAAAACTGTTTTTT.

V usage is TRBV6-5 and J usage is TRBJ2-1, with D uncertain. V lost 4 bases, J lost 3 bases, and 10 bases lay in between. This CDR3 contains 14 residues. Germline CDR1 MNHEY, CDR2 SVGAGI. The CDR3 region has the DNA TGTGCCAGCAGTTCAATCCCGGGCTACAATGAGCAGTTCTTC. Residues: CASSSIPGYNEQFF.

The rearrangement links TRBV27 to TRBJ2-1; D uncertain. This CDR3 is 13 amino acids long. CDR1 is MNHEY and CDR2 is SMNVEV in the germline V gene (reference sequence). V dropped 3 bases and J dropped 7 bases, with 10 bases sitting between them. CDR3 nucleotides: TGTGCCAGCAGTTTCCTATCCGGTAATGAGCAGTTCTTC. Protein sequence: CASSFLSGNEQFF.

The chain recombines TRBV7-2 with TRBJ2-7, with 13 bases fitting TRBD2. V gave up 4 bases and J gave up 0 bases; unmatched junction bases: 6. CDR3 length: 17 amino acids. Germline CDR1 is SGHTA and CDR2 is FQGNSA. The CDR3 loop reads CASSSLAGGFFSYEQYF. CDR3 DNA sequence: TGTGCCAGCAGCTCACTAGCGGGAGGGTTCTTCTCCTACGAGCAGTACTTC.

The chain joins TRBV10-3 to TRBJ2-1; 11 nucleotides agree with TRBD1. Unmatched junction bases numbered 8, after V lost 6 bases and J lost 7 bases. Germline assignment: CDR1 ENHRY and CDR2 SYGVKD. CDR3 length: 15 residues. Here the CDR3 reads CAISSAGTGGNEQFF. The CDR3 DNA sequence: TGTGCCATCAGCTCGGCCGGGACAGGGGGGAATGAGCAGTTCTTC.

This clone appeared many times. The chain has TRBV19 and TRBJ1-6; 7 bases are shared with TRBD1. The V gene end was trimmed by 5 bases and the J gene end by 2 bases; junction bases not matched to a gene: 3. This CDR3 has 15 amino acids. Germline lookup yields CDR1 LNHDA and CDR2 SQIVND (reference sequence). Here the CDR3 reads CASSPGQTYNSPLHF. CDR3 sequence (DNA): TGTGCCAGTAGTCCGGGACAGACCTATAATTCACCCCTCCACTTT.

J is TRBJ2-7 and V is TRBV7-2; 7 nucleotides match TRBD2. The CDR3 sequence is 14 residues long. With V trimmed by 4 bases and J by 0 bases, 3 bases remained unmatched. Germline lookup yields CDR1 SGHTA and CDR2 FQGNSA. CDR3 nucleotide sequence: TGTGCCAGCAGCTCTAGCGGAAGCTCCTACGAGCAGTACTTC. This gives the protein CASSSSGSSYEQYF.

This clone was picked up one time. V and J are TRBV29-1 and TRBJ1-4; the match to TRBD1 covers 9 bases. The CDR3 contains 13 residues. The germline CDR1 and CDR2 sequences are SQVTM and ANQGSEA. J was trimmed by 4 bases and V by 5 bases; bases with no gene match: 2. The CDR3 region has the DNA TGCAGCGTTCGACAGGGGGGTAATGAAAAACTGTTTTTT. It encodes CSVRQGGNEKLFF.

This CDR3 reads CASSVEPGRAYEQYF. The DNA of the CDR3 is TGTGCCAGCAGCGTAGAGCCCGGACGGGCCTACGAGCAGTACTTC. The chain couples TRBV9 to TRBJ2-7; D unclear. The CDR3 has 15 amino acids. The germline gives CDR1 SGDLS, CDR2 YYNGEE. Trimming shortened V by 0 bases and J by 2 bases, and 12 bases separated the two germline ends.

The CDR3 loop is CASSLARDRFQPQHF. CDR3 nucleotide sequence: TGTGCCAGCAGCTTGGCCCGGGACAGGTTTCAGCCCCAGCATTTT. J is TRBJ1-5 and V is TRBV5-6, with 8 bases aligning to TRBD1. V was pared by 0 bases and J by 6 bases, with 5 bases of the junction left unmatched. Germline V lookup: CDR1 SGHDT, CDR2 YYEEEE. The CDR3 is 15 residues long.

V gene TRBV5-4 combines with J gene TRBJ1-1, with a tentative D call TRBD1 (6 bases). The CDR3 loop spans 15 amino acids. CDR1 and CDR2 from the germline V gene are SGHNT and YYREEE (reference sequence). V shed 4 bases and J shed 5 bases, with 18 bases lying between them. The CDR3: CASSAGGSQGTEAFF. CDR3 coding DNA: TGTGCCAGCAGCGCCGGGGGCAGTCAAGGGACTGAAGCTTTCTTT.

The chain links TRBV29-1 to TRBJ2-7; 8 bases are a match to TRBD1. Germline CDR1 is SQVTM and CDR2 is ANQGSEA. V dropped 5 bases and J dropped 2; count of bases not matched to a gene: 2. The CDR3 consists of 12 residues. In nucleotides, the CDR3 is TGCAGCGTTCGGACAGGGCCCTACGAGCAGTACTTC. As protein: CSVRTGPYEQYF.

The chain employs TRBV6-5 and TRBJ1-2, with D unclear. V was cut by 5 bases and J by 4 bases, with 11 bases left in between. The CDR3 totals 13 residues. The germline V gene encodes CDR1 MNHEY and CDR2 SVGAGI. This CDR3 reads CASSRADFYGYTF. CDR3 coding DNA: TGTGCCAGCAGTCGGGCAGACTTCTATGGCTACACCTTC.

The CDR3 DNA follows: TGTGCCAGCAGCATAGGGGGCGCGGGAAATCAGCCCCAGCATTTT. Amino acids: CASSIGGAGNQPQHF. The chain joins TRBV2 to TRBJ1-5; TRBD1 aligns across 7 bases. Germline V lookup: CDR1 SNHLY, CDR2 FYNNEI. V was pared by 6 bases and J by 4 bases, with 9 bases of the junction left unmatched. The CDR3 is made up of 15 amino acids.

The chain employs TRBV11-3 and TRBJ2-2; D call uncertain. Germline CDR1 reads SGHNT; CDR2 reads YENEEA. The CDR3 runs 16 residues. The V end lost 2 bases, the J end lost 0 bases, and 10 bases lay between the germline ends. The CDR3 region has the DNA TGTGCCAGCAGCTTAACTTCACTTGCGAACACCGGGGAGCTGTTTTTT. It yields the protein CASSLTSLANTGELFF.

This rearrangement joins TRBV7-2 to TRBJ2-3, with D uncertain. The CDR3 length is 14 residues. Trimming pared 4 bases from V and 1 base from J, leaving 9 bases between. The germline V gene has CDR1 SGHTA and CDR2 FQGNSA. In DNA form, the CDR3 reads TGTGCCAGCAGCTATTCGGCGGGCACAGATACGCAGTATTTT. Translating it yields CASSYSAGTDTQYF.

The chain employs TRBV9 and TRBJ2-2, with 7 bases matching TRBD1. Trimming at V came to 2 bases and at J to 5 bases, leaving 3 bases not matched to a gene. The CDR3 is 14 residues long. Looked up from germline, CDR1 is SGDLS and CDR2 is YYNGEE. Written as DNA, the CDR3 is TGTGCCAGCAGCGTTGACAGGGTTACCGGGGAGCTGTTTTTT. Translation gives CASSVDRVTGELFF.

This chain links TRBV7-2 with TRBJ2-5, with 12 bases aligning to TRBD2. This CDR3 contains 15 residues. V was clipped by 5 bases and J by 5 bases; unmatched bases: 6. Germline CDR1 and CDR2: SGHTA and FQGNSA. The CDR3 loop is CASSTSGRRGETQYF. The CDR3, as DNA: TGTGCCAGCAGCACTAGCGGGAGGCGGGGGGAGACCCAGTACTTC.

The V and J genes are TRBV6-1 and TRBJ2-7; TRBD2 agrees at 12 bases. Trimming at V came to 7 bases and at J to 4 bases, leaving 5 bases not matched to a gene. The CDR3 has 14 amino acids. The germline gives CDR1 MNHNS, CDR2 SASEGT. The chain's CDR3 is CASILAGGGYEQYF. DNA of the CDR3: TGTGCCAGCATTCTAGCGGGAGGGGGGTACGAGCAGTACTTC.

CDR3 in amino acids: CASSPRDGSQETQYF. For the CDR3, the DNA is TGTGCCAGTAGCCCTAGGGACGGATCCCAAGAGACCCAGTACTTC. The rearrangement links TRBV19 to TRBJ2-5; D possibly matches TRBD1 or TRBD2 (5 bases each). The CDR3 is 15 amino acids. Germline V gene data show CDR1 as LNHDA and CDR2 as SQIVND (reference sequence). The V end lost 6 bases, the J end lost 1 base, and 15 bases lay between the germline ends.

The V gene is TRBV4-3, the J gene TRBJ1-2; 7 nucleotides agree with TRBD1. V was clipped by 0 bases and J by 7 bases; unmatched bases: 11. CDR3 length equals 16 residues. The germline gives CDR1 LGHNA, CDR2 YSLEER. The CDR3 bases are TGCGCCAGCAGCCAAGAAAACCCTCCCAGGGGGGGTGGCTACACCTTC. It translates to CASSQENPPRGGGYTF.

This chain links TRBV27 with TRBJ1-5; D is possibly TRBD1 (5 bases). This CDR3 has 15 residues. The germline V gene encodes CDR1 MNHEY and CDR2 SMNVEV (reference sequence). Trimming left V 5 bases short and J 3 bases short, with 14 bases between. The CDR3 DNA is TGTGCCAGCAGTCCCGGCCGGGGCATCAATCAGCCCCAGCATTTT. As protein: CASSPGRGINQPQHF.

The V gene is TRBV7-8, the J gene TRBJ1-1; D is undetermined. V gave up 1 base and J gave up 0 bases, with 3 bases separating them. The CDR3 is 13 amino acids. Germline CDR1 and CDR2: SGHVS and FQNEAQ. CDR3 region: CASSLGMNTEAFF. As DNA, the CDR3 is TGTGCCAGCAGCTTAGGCATGAACACTGAAGCTTTCTTT. The full variable domain, its missing parts supplied by reference TRBV7-8 and TRBJ1-1, is GAGVSQSPRYKVAKRGQDVALRCDPISGHVSLFWYQQALGQGPEFLTYFQNEAQLDKSGLPSDRFFAERPEGSVSTLKIQRTQQEDSAVYLCASSLGMNTEAFFGQGTRLTVV.

The genes are TRBV7-8 and TRBJ2-6; unclear D gene. The CDR3 length is 15 residues. Germline V gene sequence: CDR1 SGHVS, CDR2 FQNEAQ. The V end lost 5 bases, the J end lost 1 base, and 9 bases lay between the germline ends. The CDR3 nucleotides are TGTGCCAGCAGCACACGGCCTTCTGGGGCCAACGTCCTGACTTTC. Translated, it gives CASSTRPSGANVLTF.

J is TRBJ2-2 and V is TRBV5-1; 9 nucleotides line up with TRBD2. Germline lookup yields CDR1 SGHRS and CDR2 YFSETQ. Germline trimming cut 2 bases from V and 2 bases from J; bases unmatched to any gene: 7. CDR3 length: 17 amino acids. DNA of the CDR3: TGCGCCAGCAGCTTTGGAGCGGGAGGCCCAAACACCGGGGAGCTGTTTTTT. Its protein is CASSFGAGGPNTGELFF. The full variable domain, completed using reference TRBV5-1 and TRBJ2-2, is KAGVTQTPRYLIKTRGQQVTLSCSPISGHRSVSWYQQTPGQGLQFLFEYFSETQRNKGNFPGRFSGRQFSNSRSEMNVSTLELGDSALYLCASSFGAGGPNTGELFFGEGSRLTVL.

J is TRBJ2-6 and V is TRBV7-2; D not certain. Trimming shortened V by 5 bases and J by 0 bases, and 8 bases separated the two germline ends. The CDR3 sequence is 15 residues long. The V gene's germline CDR1 is SGHTA and CDR2 FQGNSA. The CDR3 nucleotides are TGTGCCAGCAGCCTGAGAAGCTCTGGGGCCAACGTCCTGACTTTC. This encodes CASSLRSSGANVLTF. The variable domain in full, with the rest retrieved from reference TRBV7-2 and TRBJ2-6, is GAGVSQSPSNKVTEKGKDVELRCDPISGHTALYWYRQSLGQGLEFLIYFQGNSAPDKSGLPSDRFSAERTGGSVSTLTIQRTQQEDSAVYLCASSLRSSGANVLTFGAGSRLTVL.

The table lists this clone with a few counts. The gene calls are TRBV7-2 and TRBJ2-7; 8 bases are shared with TRBD2. The J segment lost 3 bases and the V segment lost 3 bases, leaving 10 bases of the junction unmatched. The germline V gene encodes CDR1 SGHTA and CDR2 FQGNSA. This CDR3 has 16 amino acids. The CDR3 here is CASSFPPRLAHYEQYF. CDR3 nucleotide sequence: TGTGCCAGCAGCTTTCCCCCGAGACTAGCGCACTACGAGCAGTACTTC.

The CDR3 loop reads CASSDSWETQYF. CDR3 coding DNA: TGTGCCAGCAGTGATTCTTGGGAGACCCAGTACTTC. V and J are TRBV2 and TRBJ2-5; no clear D. Germline CDR1 is SNHLY and CDR2 is FYNNEI. Trimming took 3 bases from V and 5 from J, leaving 7 bases between them. This CDR3 has 12 amino acids.

The V call is TRBV7-2, the J call TRBJ1-1; 8 bases match TRBD1. The V gene end was trimmed by 3 bases and the J gene end by 11 bases; junction bases not matched to a gene: 8. This CDR3 comprises 13 residues. Germline assignment: CDR1 SGHTA and CDR2 FQGNSA. The CDR3 spells CASSFEGQVRAFF. The CDR3 DNA sequence: TGTGCCAGCAGCTTCGAGGGACAGGTTCGGGCTTTCTTT.

This clone was observed many times. This rearrangement joins TRBV28 to TRBJ2-7, with D possibly matching TRBD2 (7 bases). There are 16 residues in the CDR3. Trimming removed 3 bases at V and 2 bases at J, with 17 bases between. CDR1 and CDR2 (germline): MDHEN, SYDVKM. This CDR3 reads CASSLGGQIHAYEQYF. The CDR3 DNA sequence: TGTGCCAGCAGTTTGGGGGGGCAAATCCATGCCTACGAGCAGTACTTC.